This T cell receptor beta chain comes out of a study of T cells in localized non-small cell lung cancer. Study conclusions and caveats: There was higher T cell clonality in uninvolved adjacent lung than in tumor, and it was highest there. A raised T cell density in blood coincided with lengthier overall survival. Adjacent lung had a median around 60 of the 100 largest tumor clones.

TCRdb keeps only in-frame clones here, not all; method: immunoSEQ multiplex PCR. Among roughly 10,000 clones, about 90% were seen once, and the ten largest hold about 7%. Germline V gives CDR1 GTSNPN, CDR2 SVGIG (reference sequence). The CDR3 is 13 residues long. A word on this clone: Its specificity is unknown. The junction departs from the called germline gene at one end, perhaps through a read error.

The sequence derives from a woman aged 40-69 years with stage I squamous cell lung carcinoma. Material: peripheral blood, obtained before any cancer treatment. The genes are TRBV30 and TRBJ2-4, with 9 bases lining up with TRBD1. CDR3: CAWTRQGGDLGHF. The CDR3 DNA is TGTGCCTGGACCCGACAGGGGGGTGATCTTGGGCACTTC.